This TCR beta chain came from a study of CD8 T cells in ankylosing spondylitis. Overall study results and limits: Disease-linked clones reportedly showed significant enrichment in matched ankylosing spondylitis synovial fluid. One TCR beta motif, made up of 7 or 8 highly homologous variants, appeared characteristic of ankylosing spondylitis blood.

TCRdb reprocessed the 5' RACE reads via MiXCR and lists one record per CDR3 protein. This table holds roughly 130,000 distinct CDR3 sequences, over 6% found once. The V and J ends lost 5 bases and 1 base respectively, with 8 bases between them. CDR3 size: 13 residues. The V gene's germline CDR1 is DFQATT and CDR2 SNEGSKA (reference sequence). This clonotype occurred many times. Its antigen is still unknown. This clonotype originated in a male donor with ankylosing spondylitis or in good health (not recorded which). The source material was blood, either unsorted or a sorted T cell fraction (not recorded which). The chain has TRBV20-1 and TRBJ1-4; D is perhaps TRBD1 (6 bases). The CDR3: CSAVGGTNEKLFF. DNA of the CDR3: TGCAGTGCTGTAGGGGGAACTAATGAAAAACTGTTTTTT.